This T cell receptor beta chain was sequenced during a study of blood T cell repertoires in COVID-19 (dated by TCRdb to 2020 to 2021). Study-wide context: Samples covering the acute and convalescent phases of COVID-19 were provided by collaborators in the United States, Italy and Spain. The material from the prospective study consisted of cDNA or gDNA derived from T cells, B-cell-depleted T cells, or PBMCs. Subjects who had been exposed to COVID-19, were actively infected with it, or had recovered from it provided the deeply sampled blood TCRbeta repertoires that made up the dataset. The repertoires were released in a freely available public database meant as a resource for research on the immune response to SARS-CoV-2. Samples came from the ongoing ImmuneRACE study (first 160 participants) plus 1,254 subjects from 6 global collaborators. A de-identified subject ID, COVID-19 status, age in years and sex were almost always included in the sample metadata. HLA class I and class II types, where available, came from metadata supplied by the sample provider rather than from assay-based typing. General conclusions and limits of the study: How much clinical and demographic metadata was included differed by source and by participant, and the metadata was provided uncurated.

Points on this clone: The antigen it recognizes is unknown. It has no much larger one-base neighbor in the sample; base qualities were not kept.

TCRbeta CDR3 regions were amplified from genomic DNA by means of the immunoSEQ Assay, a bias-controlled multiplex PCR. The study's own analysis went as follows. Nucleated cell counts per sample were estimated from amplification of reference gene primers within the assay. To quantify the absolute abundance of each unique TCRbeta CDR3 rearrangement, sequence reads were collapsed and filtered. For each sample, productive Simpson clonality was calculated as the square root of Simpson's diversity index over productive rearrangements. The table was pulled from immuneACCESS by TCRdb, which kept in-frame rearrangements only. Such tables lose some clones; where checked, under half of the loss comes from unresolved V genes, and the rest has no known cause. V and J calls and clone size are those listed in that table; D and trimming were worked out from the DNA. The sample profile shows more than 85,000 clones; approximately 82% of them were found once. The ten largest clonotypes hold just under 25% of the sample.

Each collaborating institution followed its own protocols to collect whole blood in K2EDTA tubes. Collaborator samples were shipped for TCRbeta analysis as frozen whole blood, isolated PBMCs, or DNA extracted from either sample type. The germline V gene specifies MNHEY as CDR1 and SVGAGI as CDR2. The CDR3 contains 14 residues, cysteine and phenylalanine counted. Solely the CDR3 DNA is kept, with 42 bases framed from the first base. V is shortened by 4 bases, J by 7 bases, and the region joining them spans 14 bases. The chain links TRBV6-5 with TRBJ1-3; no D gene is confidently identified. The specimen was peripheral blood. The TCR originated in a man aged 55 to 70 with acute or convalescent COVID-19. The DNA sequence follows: TGTGCCAGCAGTTCTAGGCCCCGCGGGAACACCATATATTTT. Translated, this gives CASSSRPRGNTIYF.